The present T cell receptor (beta chain) was sequenced within a study of blood T cells in healthy people across ages. Study conclusions and caveats: Roughly linear declines in TCR beta diversity per million T cells occurred with age.

The ends were cut back, 1 base at V and 8 bases at J, with 14 bases in the middle. Germline V gives CDR1 LGHNA, CDR2 YSLEER. CDR3 size: 14 residues. A second PCR, run for roughly 7 to 11 cycles, used a sample-barcoded 5' primer plus a J-beta primer mix. Using its own MiXCR run on the 5' RACE reads, TCRdb lists one record per CDR3 protein. The table lists hundreds of thousands of distinct CDR3 sequences, 46% of them singletons. Regarding this clonotype: Its antigen is undetermined.

The sample taken for sequencing was blood. This rearrangement joins TRBV4-3 to TRBJ1-1, with a weak D call TRBD1 (6 bases). The sequence was obtained from a man older than 75 in good health. CDR3 in DNA: TGCGCCAGCAGCCAAGGATTACAACAGGGAGAAGCTTTCTTT. Translating it yields CASSQGLQQGEAFF.